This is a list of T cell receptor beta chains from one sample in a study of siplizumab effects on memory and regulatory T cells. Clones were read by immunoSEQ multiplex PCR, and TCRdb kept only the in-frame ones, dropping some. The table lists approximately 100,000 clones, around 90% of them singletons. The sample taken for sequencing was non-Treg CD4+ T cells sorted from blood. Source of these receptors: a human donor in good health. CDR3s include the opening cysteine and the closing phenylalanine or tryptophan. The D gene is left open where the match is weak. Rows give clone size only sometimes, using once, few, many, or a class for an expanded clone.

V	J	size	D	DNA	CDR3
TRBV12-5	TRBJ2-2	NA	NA	TGTGCTAGTGGTTTGGTACTCGGAGGTAACGGGGCCGGGGAGCTGTTTTTT	CASGLVLGGNGAGELFF
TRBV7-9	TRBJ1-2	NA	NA	TGTGCCAGCAGCTCAGGGGCCTATGGCTACACCTTC	CASSSGAYGYTF
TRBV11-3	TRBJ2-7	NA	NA	TGTGCCAGCAGCTCGATGGGGGCCCGACTAAGCTCCTACGAGCAGTACTTC	CASSSMGARLSSYEQYF
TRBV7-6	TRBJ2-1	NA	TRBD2	TGTGCCAGCAGCTCGGGACTAGCGGCCTCCTACAATGAGCAGTTCTTC	CASSSGLAASYNEQFF
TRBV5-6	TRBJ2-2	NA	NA	TGTGCCAGCAGCTTAGTGGGGTCCGGGGAGCTGTTTTTT	CASSLVGSGELFF
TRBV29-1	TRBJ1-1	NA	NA	TGCAGCGTTGCGTCAGGCGCAACTGAAGCTTTCTTT	CSVASGATEAFF
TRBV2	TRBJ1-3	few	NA	TGTGCCAGCAGTGAAGCGGCGGCTGGTCACACCATATATTTT	CASSEAAAGHTIYF
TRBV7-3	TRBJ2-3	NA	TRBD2	TGTGCCAGCAGCTCAGAGGGACTAGCGTACACAGATACGCAGTATTTT	CASSSEGLAYTDTQYF
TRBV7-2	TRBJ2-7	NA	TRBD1	TGTGCCAGCATCCGGGACAGGGGATTCGAGCAGTACTTC	CASIRDRGFEQYF
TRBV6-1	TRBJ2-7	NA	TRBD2	TGTGCCAGCAGTGAGGGGACTAGCGGGAACTACGAGCAGTACTTC	CASSEGTSGNYEQYF
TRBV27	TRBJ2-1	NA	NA	TGTGCCAGCAGTTTTAGGTCCATAGCCAATGAGCAGTTCTTC	CASSFRSIANEQFF
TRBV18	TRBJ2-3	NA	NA	TGTGCCAGCTCACAGGACTGGCGGTTCGGGGCAGATACGCAGTATTTT	CASSQDWRFGADTQYF
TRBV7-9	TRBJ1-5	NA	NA	TGTGCCAGCAGCTTAGGGGCAGGGCGTAGCAATCAGCCCCAGCATTTT	CASSLGAGRSNQPQHF
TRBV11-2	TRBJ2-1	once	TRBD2	TGTGCCAGCAGCACCCATAGGACCCGACTAGCGGGAGGGCGGGTACAGTTCTTC	CASSTHRTRLAGGRVQFF
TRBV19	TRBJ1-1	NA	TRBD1	TGTGCCAGTAGTATACGGACAGGGGCGTCCTTT	CASSIRTGASF
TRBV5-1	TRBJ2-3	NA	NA	TGCGCCAGCAGCTTGGAACACACAGATACGCAGTATTTT	CASSLEHTDTQYF
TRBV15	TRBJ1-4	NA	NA	TGTGCCACCAGCAGCGGGGGTACTAATGAAAAACTGTTTTTT	CATSSGGTNEKLFF
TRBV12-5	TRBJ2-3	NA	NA	TGTGCTAGTGGAGGCGATACGCAGTATTTT	CASGGDTQYF
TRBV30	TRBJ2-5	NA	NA	TGTGCCTCCAGGACAAGGGAGACCCAGTACTTC	CASRTRETQYF
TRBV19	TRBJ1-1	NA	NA	TGTGCCAGTAGTTTTGGGGGGCGCGACACTGAAGCTTTCTTT	CASSFGGRDTEAFF
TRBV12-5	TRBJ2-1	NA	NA	TGTGCTAGTGGTTCCGGCGGTCGGGGTTACAATGAGCAGTTCTTC	CASGSGGRGYNEQFF
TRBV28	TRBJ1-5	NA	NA	TGTGCCAGCAGTTTATTCAGGGCGTACAATCAGCCCCAGCATTTT	CASSLFRAYNQPQHF
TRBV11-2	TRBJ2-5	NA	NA	TGTGCCAGCAGCCGAGGGGGCCAAGAGACCCAGTACTTC	CASSRGGQETQYF
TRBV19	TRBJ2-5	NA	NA	TGTGCCAGTAGTATACAGGGGCTTGAGACCCAGTACTTC	CASSIQGLETQYF
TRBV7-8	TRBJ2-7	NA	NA	TGTGCCAGCAGCAACCCCGGACAACCGCCCTCGGGCGAGCAGTACTTC	CASSNPGQPPSGEQYF
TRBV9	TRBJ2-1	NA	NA	TGTGCCAGCAGCGTAGCTACTGTGACTAGAGGGGTGGGTAATGAGCAGTTCTTC	CASSVATVTRGVGNEQFF
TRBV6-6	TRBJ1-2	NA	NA	TGTGCCAGCAGTTACAGAACAAGCTATGGCTACACCTTC	CASSYRTSYGYTF
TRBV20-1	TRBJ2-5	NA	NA	TGCAGTGCTAGGCGGGAGACCCAGTACTTC	CSARRETQYF
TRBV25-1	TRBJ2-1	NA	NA	TGTGCCAGCAGTGACCGGGACATCACAACCAATGAGCAGTTCTTC	CASSDRDITTNEQFF
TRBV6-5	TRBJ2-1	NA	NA	TGTGCCAGCAGTAATAGCGGAAGCTCCTACAATGAGCAGTTCTTC	CASSNSGSSYNEQFF
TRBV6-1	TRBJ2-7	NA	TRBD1	TGTGCCAGCAGTCTCCTGGACAGGGGGATGGCCGAGCAGTACTTC	CASSLLDRGMAEQYF
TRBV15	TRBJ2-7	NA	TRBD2	TGTGCCACCAGCAGAGATCTAGCGGGGAGCTCCTACGAGCAGTACTTC	CATSRDLAGSSYEQYF
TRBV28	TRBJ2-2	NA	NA	TGTGCCAGCAGGCAACCGGGACGGAGGGGTCCCGGGGAGCTGTTTTTT	CASRQPGRRGPGELFF
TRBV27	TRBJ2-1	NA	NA	TGTGCCAGCAGCGAGGGGGCGGGACTATACAATGAGCAGTTCTTC	CASSEGAGLYNEQFF
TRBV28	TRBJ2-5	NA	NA	TGTGCCAGCAGTGACCTTGGTCGAGAGACCCAGTACTTC	CASSDLGRETQYF
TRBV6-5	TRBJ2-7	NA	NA	TGTGCCAGCAAAACTGCCCGGGACAACTCCTACGAGCAGTACTTC	CASKTARDNSYEQYF
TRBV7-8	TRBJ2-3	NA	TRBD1	TGTGCCAGCAGCGCCTTGGGACAGGGGGCAGATACGCAGTATTTT	CASSALGQGADTQYF
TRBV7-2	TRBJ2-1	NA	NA	TGTGCCAGCAGCTCTAATGTTGAGCAGTTCTTC	CASSSNVEQFF
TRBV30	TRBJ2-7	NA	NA	TGTGCCTGGAGTGTACTACGTACAGGCGCGGAGCAGTACTTC	CAWSVLRTGAEQYF
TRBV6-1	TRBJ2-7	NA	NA	TGTGCCAGCAGCTGGACTGGTTACGAGCAGTACTTC	CASSWTGYEQYF
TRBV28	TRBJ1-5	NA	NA	TGTGCCAGCAGTTTAGGAGGAAGGGGGAATCAGCCCCAGCATTTT	CASSLGGRGNQPQHF
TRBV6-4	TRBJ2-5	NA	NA	TGTGCCAGCAGTGACAATTATTGGCAGGTGGTGGAGACCCAGTACTTC	CASSDNYWQVVETQYF
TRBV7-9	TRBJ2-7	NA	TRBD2	TGTGCCAGCAGCTTAGGATCTCCGGGGGGAGGCGAGCAGTACTTC	CASSLGSPGGGEQYF
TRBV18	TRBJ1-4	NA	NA	TGTGCCAGCTCACCGGGGGCAGGGGAAAAACTGTTTTTT	CASSPGAGEKLFF
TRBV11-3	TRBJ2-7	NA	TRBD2	TGTGCCAGCAGGACTAGCGGGGGGTCCTACGAGCAGTACTTC	CASRTSGGSYEQYF
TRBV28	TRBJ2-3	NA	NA	TGTGCCAGCAGACCGGCCAGGGAATCAGATACGCAGTATTTT	CASRPARESDTQYF
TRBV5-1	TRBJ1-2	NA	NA	TGCGCCAGCACCGACTCCAGACAACTTGGGCATGGCTACACCTTC	CASTDSRQLGHGYTF
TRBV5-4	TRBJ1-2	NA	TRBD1	TGTGCCAGCAGCGCCGGGACAGGGGTAGGCTATGGCTACACCTTC	CASSAGTGVGYGYTF
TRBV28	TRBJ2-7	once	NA	TGTGCCAGCAGTTTAAGGCAGTTCATCCACGAGCAGTACTTC	CASSLRQFIHEQYF
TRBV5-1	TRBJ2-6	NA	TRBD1	TGCGCCAGCAGTTTCGGACAGGGCACCGGGGCCAACGTCCTGACTTTC	CASSFGQGTGANVLTF
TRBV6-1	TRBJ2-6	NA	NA	TGTGCCAGCAGTGATAATGGTTTGGTAGTCAGCTCTGGGGCCAACGTCCTGACTTTC	CASSDNGLVVSSGANVLTF
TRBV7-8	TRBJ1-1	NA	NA	TGTGCCAGCAGCTTAGGTCAGGGGACTGAAGCTTTCTTT	CASSLGQGTEAFF
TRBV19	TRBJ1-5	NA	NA	TGTGCCAGTAGTATGGGGGGTGGTTCCAATCAGCCCCAGCATTTT	CASSMGGGSNQPQHF